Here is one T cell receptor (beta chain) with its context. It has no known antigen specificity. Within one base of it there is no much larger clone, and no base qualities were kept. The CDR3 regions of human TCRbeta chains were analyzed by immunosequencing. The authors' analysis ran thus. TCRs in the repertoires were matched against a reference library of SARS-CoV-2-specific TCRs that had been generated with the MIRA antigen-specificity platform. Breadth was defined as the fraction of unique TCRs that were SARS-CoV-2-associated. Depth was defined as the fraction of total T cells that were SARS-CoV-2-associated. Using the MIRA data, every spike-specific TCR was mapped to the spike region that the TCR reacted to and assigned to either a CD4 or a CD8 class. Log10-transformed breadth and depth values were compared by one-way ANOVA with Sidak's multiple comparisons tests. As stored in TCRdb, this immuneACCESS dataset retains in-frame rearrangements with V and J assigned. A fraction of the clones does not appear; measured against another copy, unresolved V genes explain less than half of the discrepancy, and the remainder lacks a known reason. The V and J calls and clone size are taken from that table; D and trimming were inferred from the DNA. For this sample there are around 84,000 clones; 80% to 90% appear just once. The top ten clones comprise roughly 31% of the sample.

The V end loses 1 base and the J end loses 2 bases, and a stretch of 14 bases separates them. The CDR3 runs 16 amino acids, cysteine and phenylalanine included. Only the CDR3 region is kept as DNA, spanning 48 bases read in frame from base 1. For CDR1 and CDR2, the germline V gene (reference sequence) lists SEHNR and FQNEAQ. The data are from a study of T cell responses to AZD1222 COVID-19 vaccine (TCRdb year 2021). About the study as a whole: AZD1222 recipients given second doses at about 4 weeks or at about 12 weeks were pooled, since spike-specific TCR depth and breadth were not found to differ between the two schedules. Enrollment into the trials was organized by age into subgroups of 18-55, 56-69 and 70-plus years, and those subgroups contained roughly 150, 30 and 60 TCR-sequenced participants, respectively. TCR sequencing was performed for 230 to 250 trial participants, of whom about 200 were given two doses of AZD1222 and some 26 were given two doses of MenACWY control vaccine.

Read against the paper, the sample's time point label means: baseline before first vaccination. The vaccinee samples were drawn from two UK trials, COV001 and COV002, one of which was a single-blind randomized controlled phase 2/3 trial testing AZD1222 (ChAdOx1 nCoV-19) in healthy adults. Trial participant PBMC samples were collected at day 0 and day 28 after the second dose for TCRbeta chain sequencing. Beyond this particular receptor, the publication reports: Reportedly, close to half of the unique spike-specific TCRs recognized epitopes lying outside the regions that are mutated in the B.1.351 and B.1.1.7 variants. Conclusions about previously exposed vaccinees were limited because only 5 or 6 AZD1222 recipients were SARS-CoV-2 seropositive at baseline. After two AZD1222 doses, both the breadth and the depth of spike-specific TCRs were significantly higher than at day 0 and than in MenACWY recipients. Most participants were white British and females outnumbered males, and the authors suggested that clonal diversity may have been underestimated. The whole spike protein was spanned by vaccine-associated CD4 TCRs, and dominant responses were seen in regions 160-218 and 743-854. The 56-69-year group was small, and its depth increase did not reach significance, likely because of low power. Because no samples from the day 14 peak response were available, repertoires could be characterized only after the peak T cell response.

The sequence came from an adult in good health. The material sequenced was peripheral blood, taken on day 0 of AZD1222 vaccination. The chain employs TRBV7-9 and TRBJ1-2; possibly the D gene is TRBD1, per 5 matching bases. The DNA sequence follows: TGTGCCAGCAGCTTAGGGTTTCGGGACGGGAACTATGGCTACACCTTC. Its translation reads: CASSLGFRDGNYGYTF.